Presented here are 22 T cell receptor beta chains from one specimen sequenced in a study of OX40 agonist ivuxolimab in advanced cancers. This table comes from immunoSEQ multiplex PCR, and its TCRdb copy is limited to in-frame clones, with some not included. The sample holds more than 50,000 clones, around 87% seen once. Material: CD4+ or CD8+ T cells sorted from blood, obtained in a trial of the OX40 agonist ivuxolimab. The source of these receptors is an adult with an advanced solid tumor such as melanoma, head and neck, liver or kidney cancer.

By share of the sample, this clone is medium-sized. J is TRBJ1-1 and V is TRBV11-2; tentative D call: TRBD1 (5 bases). Germline CDR1 SGHAT, CDR2 FQNNGV. The CDR3 has 15 residues. Trimming took off 1 base at V and 5 bases at J, with 14 bases between the two ends. The CDR3 DNA sequence: TGTGCCAGCAGCTTAGTCGGCCGTCAGGGAACTGAAGCTTTCTTT. It yields the protein CASSLVGRQGTEAFF. Full variable domain (missing parts from reference TRBV11-2 and TRBJ1-1): EAGVAQSPRYKIIEKRQSVAFWCNPISGHATLYWYQQILGQGPKLLIQFQNNGVVDDSQLPKDRFSAERLKGVDSTLKIQPAKLEDSAVYLCASSLVGRQGTEAFFGQGTRLTVV.

The chain couples TRBV15 to TRBJ1-5, with D unresolved. Per the germline V gene, CDR1 is LNHNV and CDR2 is YYDKDF (reference sequence). CDR3 size: 16 residues. The germline V and J ends were trimmed by 0 bases and 4 bases, with 13 bases remaining between them. For the CDR3, the DNA is TGTGCCACCAGCAGAGATCCGAGCTTAGCAAATCAGCCCCAGCATTTT. Translated: CATSRDPSLANQPQHF.

The chain employs TRBV27 and TRBJ2-1; D may be TRBD2 (5 bases). Per germline, CDR1 MNHEY and CDR2 SMNVEV (reference sequence). Trimming shortened V by 8 bases and J by 2 bases, and 16 bases separated the two germline ends. The CDR3 runs 15 residues. This CDR3 is CASSPTAGAYNEQFF. The CDR3 nucleotides read TGTGCCAGCTCCCCGACGGCGGGTGCCTACAATGAGCAGTTCTTC.

This rearrangement joins TRBV6-5 to TRBJ2-1; 8 bases line up with TRBD2. Germline V gene sequence: CDR1 MNHEY, CDR2 SVGAGI. V lost 2 bases and J lost 5; bases outside the gene matches: 2. CDR3 length: 14 amino acids. The DNA for the CDR3 is TGTGCCAGCAGTTACAGCGGGAGAAACAATGAGCAGTTCTTC. Its translation: CASSYSGRNNEQFF.

The chain is built from TRBV6-6 and TRBJ2-5; tentatively, D is TRBD2 (5 bases). The CDR3 totals 13 residues. The V gene lost 6 bases and the J gene lost 5 bases, with 13 bases spanning the gap. Per germline, CDR1 MNHNY and CDR2 SVGAGI (reference sequence). CDR3 protein: CASRAEGRETQYF. CDR3 bases: TGTGCCAGCAGAGCGGAAGGGCGCGAGACCCAGTACTTC.

The chain employs TRBV18 and TRBJ1-5; 8 bases line up with TRBD1. Trimming at V came to 3 bases and at J to 6 bases, leaving 4 bases not matched to a gene. This CDR3 spans 14 amino acids. CDR1 is KGHSH and CDR2 is LQKENI in the germline V gene. In DNA, the CDR3 is TGTGCCAGCTCACCCACAGGGGGGGCTCAGCCCCAGCATTTT. Protein: CASSPTGGAQPQHF.

V usage is TRBV10-1 and J usage is TRBJ1-1; no clear D gene. Germline V gene sequence: CDR1 WNHNN, CDR2 SYGVQD (reference sequence). V lost 6 bases and J 0 bases, leaving 11 bases between the germline ends. This CDR3 is built from 14 residues. The CDR3 nucleotides are TGCGCCAGCAGAACAGTGGAATTGAACACTGAAGCTTTCTTT. As protein: CASRTVELNTEAFF.

In this sample, this clone turned up a few times. The V call is TRBV20-1, the J call TRBJ2-1; either TRBD1 or TRBD2 may supply D (5 bases each). The CDR3 is 11 residues long. Germline CDR1 reads DFQATT; CDR2 reads SNEGSKA (reference sequence). V lost 1 base, J lost 15 bases, and 13 bases lay in between. The CDR3 is CSARVGTWGFF. The DNA of the CDR3 is TGCAGTGCTAGAGTGGGGACCTGGGGGTTCTTC.

The chain has TRBV6-6 and TRBJ2-3; 8 nucleotides agree with TRBD1. The V segment lost 4 bases and the J segment 4 bases; nucleotides outside the gene matches: 7. This CDR3 spans 15 amino acids. Germline V CDR1 and CDR2: MNHNY, SVGAGI (reference sequence). The CDR3, as DNA: TGTGCCAGCAGTTCCAGACAGGGGATCCCAGATACGCAGTATTTT. This encodes CASSSRQGIPDTQYF.

The chain combines TRBV6-5 with TRBJ1-3, with D perhaps TRBD1 (6 bases). Trimming shortened V by 6 bases and J by 9 bases, and 18 bases separated the two germline ends. CDR1 and CDR2 (germline): MNHEY, SVGAGI. This CDR3 is 14 amino acids long. This chain's CDR3 is CASSRGRSRTTIYF. The DNA of the CDR3 is TGTGCCAGCAGCAGGGGACGGAGCCGGACCACCATATATTTT.

This clone counts as medium-sized. The chain recombines TRBV5-6 with TRBJ1-1, with 10 bases fitting TRBD1. V gave up 2 bases and J gave up 7 bases; unmatched junction bases: 8. The CDR3 length is 15 residues. Looked up from germline, CDR1 is SGHDT and CDR2 is YYEEEE. CDR3 amino acids: CASSFGDRGWDEAFF. CDR3 coding DNA: TGTGCCAGCAGCTTCGGGGACAGGGGATGGGATGAAGCTTTCTTT.

The chain joins TRBV6-5 to TRBJ1-5; D is possibly TRBD1 (6 bases). The CDR3 length is 14 residues. CDR1 and CDR2 (germline): MNHEY, SVGAGI. V gave up 6 bases and J gave up 6 bases, with 15 bases separating them. The CDR3 region is CASRVTGGGQPQHF. Written as DNA, the CDR3 is TGTGCCAGCAGGGTGACAGGCGGGGGTCAGCCCCAGCATTTT.

This clone has a handful of counts. V gene TRBV2 combines with J gene TRBJ2-7, with TRBD1 as a possible D gene (5 bases). Germline V CDR1 and CDR2: SNHLY, FYNNEI. The V end lost 3 bases, the J end lost 2 bases, and 8 bases lay between the germline ends. This CDR3 contains 13 residues. CDR3 sequence: CASSDGHTYEQYV. In DNA, the CDR3 is TGTGCCAGCAGTGACGGACACACCTACGAGCAGTACGTC.

V gene TRBV6-1 combines with J gene TRBJ2-2, with TRBD1 matching over 10 bases. The CDR3 extends over 14 amino acids. The V gene end was trimmed by 8 bases and the J gene end by 4 bases; junction bases not matched to a gene: 4. The germline CDR1 and CDR2 sequences are MNHNS and SASEGT. The CDR3 is CASRDRGLTGELFF. The CDR3 coding sequence is TGTGCCAGCCGGGACAGGGGTCTCACCGGGGAGCTGTTTTTT.

The V and J genes are TRBV2 and TRBJ1-2, with 7 bases matching TRBD1. Germline V gene sequence: CDR1 SNHLY, CDR2 FYNNEI. The ends lost 6 bases at V and 2 bases at J; junction bases unmatched: 3. This CDR3 comprises 13 residues. Here the CDR3 DNA reads TGTGCCAGCAGAATGGGACAGAACTATGGCTACACCTTC. Its protein product is CASRMGQNYGYTF.

The table lists this clone with a few counts. This chain connects TRBV27 to TRBJ2-2; 8 bases match TRBD2. There are 16 residues in the CDR3. In germline, CDR1 is MNHEY, CDR2 SMNVEV (reference sequence). V was clipped by 8 bases and J by 4 bases; unmatched bases: 12. The CDR3 reads CASRPSPGGSTGELFF. As DNA, the CDR3 is TGTGCCAGCCGTCCTAGTCCGGGAGGGAGCACCGGGGAGCTGTTTTTT.

The chain employs TRBV28 and TRBJ1-5; D may be TRBD1 (6 bases). The germline V gene encodes CDR1 MDHEN and CDR2 SYDVKM. The CDR3 is 13 amino acids. With 4 bases removed from V and 11 bases from J, the gap between germline ends came to 15 bases. DNA for the CDR3: TGTGCCAGCAGTTCTAACCACAGGGTTACCCAGCATTTT. It encodes CASSSNHRVTQHF.

This clone was observed a handful of times. V and J are TRBV18 and TRBJ2-1; D tentatively fits TRBD1 or TRBD2 (6 bases each). The CDR3 covers 12 residues. V dropped 3 bases and J dropped 13 bases, with 13 bases sitting between them. The germline CDR1 and CDR2 sequences are KGHSH and LQKENI. The CDR3 bases are TGTGCCAGCTCACCCCTACAGGGAGGACAGTTCTTC. Protein product: CASSPLQGGQFF.

The chain combines TRBV11-2 with TRBJ2-5; D may match TRBD1 or TRBD2 (5 bases each). V lost 0 bases and J lost 4, with 12 bases in between. The CDR3 extends over 15 amino acids. Germline V gene data show CDR1 as SGHAT and CDR2 as FQNNGV. In DNA form, the CDR3 reads TGTGCCAGCAGCTTAGATATGGGGGAGCGAGAGACCCAGTACTTC. Translated, it gives CASSLDMGERETQYF.

In DNA, the CDR3 is TGTGCCAGTAGTATTCCAGGGGCCTTCTCTGGAAACACCATATATTTT. It codes for CASSIPGAFSGNTIYF. The chain recombines TRBV19 with TRBJ1-3; maybe TRBD1 (6 bases). Germline lookup yields CDR1 LNHDA and CDR2 SQIVND (reference sequence). With 3 bases removed from V and 0 bases from J, the gap between germline ends came to 12 bases. The CDR3 runs 16 residues. Supplemented by reference TRBV19 and TRBJ1-3, the full variable domain reads DGGITQSPKYLFRKEGQNVTLSCEQNLNHDAMYWYRQDPGQGLRLIYYSQIVNDFQKGDIAEGYSVSREKKESFPLTVTSAQKNPTAFYLCASSIPGAFSGNTIYFGEGSWLTVV.

The chain employs TRBV7-2 and TRBJ2-3, with D perhaps matching TRBD1 or TRBD2 (6 bases each). The CDR3 consists of 16 residues. V was pared by 4 bases and J by 1 base, with 15 bases between. Per the germline V gene, CDR1 is SGHTA and CDR2 is FQGNSA. CDR3 amino acids: CASSSGGGPRTDTQYF. The CDR3 bases are TGTGCCAGCAGCTCTGGAGGGGGACCCCGCACAGATACGCAGTATTTT.

The V gene is TRBV18, the J gene TRBJ2-7, with D perhaps given as TRBD1 or TRBD2 (6 bases each). Trimming shortened V by 3 bases and J by 6 bases, and 21 bases separated the two germline ends. CDR3 length equals 16 residues. Germline V CDR1 and CDR2: KGHSH, LQKENI. The CDR3 loop is CASSPGLRDIRTEQYF. In DNA form, the CDR3 reads TGTGCCAGCTCACCTGGTTTGCGGGACATCCGAACCGAGCAGTACTTC.